The source of this T cell receptor beta chain is a study of T cell clonotyping in hematopoietic cell transplantation (dated by TCRdb to about 2021). Study-wide context: Recipient samples taken before transplant were obtained following cytoreduction. Patients were recruited between September 2015 and 2017 and followed until September 2020 or death. A total of 120 to 150 blood samples were gathered in the study from a few dozen consecutive transplant recipients along with their related donors.

The time point label here, explained by the study, means: recipient sample about 28 days before transplant, after cytoreduction. Blood samples were obtained from recipients approximately 28 days before transplant and at days 30, 100 and 180 after transplant. Nuclei Lysis Solution was used to extract genomic DNA from fresh or cryopreserved unfractionated peripheral blood mononuclear cells. About this clone itself: The antigen this receptor binds is unknown. Base qualities were left out, and no much larger clone turns up one base away.

The full study reports these points: Overlap with donor repertoires was found for only a small fraction of recipient repertoires, with over 95% found to appear de novo at the given depth. After transplant, TCR diversity in recipients dropped, and pathologically expanded clonotypes climbed progressively between day 30 and day 180. Broader TCR repertoire diversity after transplant was predicted by Inverse Simpson Index values from donors and from recipients before transplant. The sample size was limited, and because cells were not sorted, the contributions of CD4 and CD8 repertoires could not be separated.

With the immunoSEQ assay, which is a bias-controlled multiplex PCR relying on V- and J-specific primers, TCR beta CDR3 regions were amplified from genomic DNA. In a second PCR step, a proprietary barcode and Illumina adapter sequences were attached to the CDR3 amplicons. An Illumina MiSeq instrument was used for sequencing of the CDR3 libraries. From the authors' description of their analysis: immunoSEQ Analyzer 3.0 was used for export and quality control, with R Bioconductor and Immunarch used for downstream analyses. Repertoire metrics were calculated using only productive rearrangements within the normalized downsampled data set. In the normalized cohort, a clonotype counted as pathologically expanded if the clonotype was larger than 5 templates. The Inverse Simpson Index was used to measure repertoire diversity. To capture all clonotypes, CMV-specificity analyses were performed on the non-normalized data set. TCRdb stores this immuneACCESS table with in-frame sequences only. Part of the clones is absent; in the studies checked, under half of the shortfall reflects unresolved V genes, and no reason is known for the rest. The V and J calls and clone size are taken from that table; D and trimming were inferred from the DNA. Recorded for this sample are some 16,000 clones; 93% of them occurred a single time. About 1.7% of the sample is held by the ten biggest clonotypes.

According to the germline V gene, CDR1 reads MNHNS and CDR2 reads SASEGT. Relative to germline, V is 3 bases shorter and J is 9 bases shorter, with 9 bases between their ends. The CDR3 sequence holds 13 residues, the cysteine and phenylalanine included. Only CDR3 DNA is held: 39 bases, read in frame from base 1. The material was peripheral blood mononuclear cells, obtained before stem cell transplant. The chain is made from TRBV6-1 and TRBJ1-6; TRBD1 is a weak D gene call, 6 bases matching. The receptor's source is a man aged 18-30 years with biphenotypic leukemia. Some clones in this sample may be carry-over from other donors' samples. The CDR3 in this case is CASSDNRVSPLHF. The DNA reads TGTGCCAGCAGTGACAACAGGGTTTCACCCCTCCACTTT.